The present T cell receptor beta chain was sequenced within a study of T-cell memory formation after mild COVID-19. At the level of the study: TCR clusters were mostly donor specific.

About this clonotype itself: Antigen specificity is unknown.

The CDR3 has 15 residues. V was pared by 6 bases and J by 3 bases, with 15 bases between. Germline CDR1 MNHNY, CDR2 SVGAGI (reference sequence). MiXCR, run by TCRdb on the 5' RACE reads, gives a single entry per CDR3 protein. This sample has 100,000 to 120,000 distinct CDR3 sequences, with roughly 19% found just once. General study points: Balance between CD4 and CD8 was seen in clones contracting day 15 to 85, and a CD4+ lean was seen in later expanders. Contracting CD4+ clones sat mainly in CM and EM; CD8+ in EMRA.

The receptor's source is a man younger than 35 who had mild COVID-19 (a few samples of this study predate the infection). Cell type and time point are not known. The V and J genes are TRBV6-6 and TRBJ1-5; maybe TRBD1 (5 bases). Material: PBMCs or a T cell subset sorted from them (not recorded which). CDR3 in DNA: TGTGCCAGCAGCTCCGGGACTACGTCCAATCAGCCCCAGCATTTT. This translates into CASSSGTTSNQPQHF.